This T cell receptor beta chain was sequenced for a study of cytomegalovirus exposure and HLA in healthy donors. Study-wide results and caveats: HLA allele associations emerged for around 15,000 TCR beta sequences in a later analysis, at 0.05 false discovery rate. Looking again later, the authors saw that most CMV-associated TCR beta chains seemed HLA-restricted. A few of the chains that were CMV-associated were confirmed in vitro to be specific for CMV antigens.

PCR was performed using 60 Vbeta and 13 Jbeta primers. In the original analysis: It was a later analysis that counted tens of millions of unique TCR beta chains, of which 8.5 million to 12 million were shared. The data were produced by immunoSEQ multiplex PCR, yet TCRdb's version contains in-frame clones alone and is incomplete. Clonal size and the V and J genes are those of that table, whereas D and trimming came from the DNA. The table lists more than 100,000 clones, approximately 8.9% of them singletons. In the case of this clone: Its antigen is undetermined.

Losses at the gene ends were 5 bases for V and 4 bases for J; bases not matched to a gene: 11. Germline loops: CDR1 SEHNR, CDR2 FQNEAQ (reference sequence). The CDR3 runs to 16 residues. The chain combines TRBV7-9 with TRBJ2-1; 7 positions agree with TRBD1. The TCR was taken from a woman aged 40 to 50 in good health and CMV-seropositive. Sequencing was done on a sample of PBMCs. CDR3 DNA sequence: TGTGCCAGCAGCCCTAACAGGGGTAGTCATTACAATGAGCAGTTCTTC. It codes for CASSPNRGSHYNEQFF.